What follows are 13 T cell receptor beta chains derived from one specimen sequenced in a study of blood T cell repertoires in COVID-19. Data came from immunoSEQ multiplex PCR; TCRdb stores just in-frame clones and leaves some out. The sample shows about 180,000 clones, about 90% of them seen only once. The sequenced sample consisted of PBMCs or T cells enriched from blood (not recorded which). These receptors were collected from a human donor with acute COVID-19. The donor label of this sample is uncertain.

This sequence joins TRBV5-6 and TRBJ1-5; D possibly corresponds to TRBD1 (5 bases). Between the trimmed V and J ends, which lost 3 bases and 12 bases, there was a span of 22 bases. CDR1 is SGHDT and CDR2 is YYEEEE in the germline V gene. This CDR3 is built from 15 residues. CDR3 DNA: TGTGCCAGCAGCTCCGCCCGGACACCTCAGCGGGGCCAGCATTTT. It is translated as CASSSARTPQRGQHF.

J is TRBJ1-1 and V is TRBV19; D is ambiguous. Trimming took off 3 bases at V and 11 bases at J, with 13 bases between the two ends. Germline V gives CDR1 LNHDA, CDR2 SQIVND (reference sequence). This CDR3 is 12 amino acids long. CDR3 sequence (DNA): TGTGCCAGTAGTATCGGGCCCCGAGGGGCTTTCTTT. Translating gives CASSIGPRGAFF.

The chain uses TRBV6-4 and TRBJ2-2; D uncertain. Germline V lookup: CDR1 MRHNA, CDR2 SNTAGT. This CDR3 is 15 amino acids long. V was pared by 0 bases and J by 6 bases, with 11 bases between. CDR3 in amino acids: CASSDSVWAPGELFF. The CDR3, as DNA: TGTGCCAGCAGTGACTCTGTCTGGGCACCCGGGGAGCTGTTTTTT.

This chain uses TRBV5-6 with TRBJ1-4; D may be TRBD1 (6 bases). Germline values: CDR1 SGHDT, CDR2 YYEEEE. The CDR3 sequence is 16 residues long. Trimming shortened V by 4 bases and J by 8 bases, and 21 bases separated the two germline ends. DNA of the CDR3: TGTGCCAGCAGCGAGGACAGCCACGGTATTCCGGAAAAACTGTTTTTT. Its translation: CASSEDSHGIPEKLFF. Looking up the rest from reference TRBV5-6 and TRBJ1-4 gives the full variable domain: DAGVTQSPTHLIKTRGQQVTLRCSPKSGHDTVSWYQQALGQGPQFIFQYYEEEERQRGNFPDRFSGHQFPNYSSELNVNALLLGDSALYLCASSEDSHGIPEKLFFGSGTQLSVL.

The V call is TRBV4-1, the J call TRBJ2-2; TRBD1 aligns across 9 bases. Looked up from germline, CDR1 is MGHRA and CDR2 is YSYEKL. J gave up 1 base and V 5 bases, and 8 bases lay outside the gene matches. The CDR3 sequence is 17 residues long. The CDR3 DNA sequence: TGCGCCAGCAGCGGCGGGACAGGGTTGGGGAACACCGGGGAGCTGTTTTTT. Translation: CASSGGTGLGNTGELFF.

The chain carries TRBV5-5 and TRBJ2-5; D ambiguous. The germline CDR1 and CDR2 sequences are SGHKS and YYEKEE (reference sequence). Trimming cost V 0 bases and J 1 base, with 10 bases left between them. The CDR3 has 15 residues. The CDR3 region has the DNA TGTGCCAGCAGCTTGGTGGCGGTCCGCCAAGAGACCCAGTACTTC. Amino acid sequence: CASSLVAVRQETQYF.

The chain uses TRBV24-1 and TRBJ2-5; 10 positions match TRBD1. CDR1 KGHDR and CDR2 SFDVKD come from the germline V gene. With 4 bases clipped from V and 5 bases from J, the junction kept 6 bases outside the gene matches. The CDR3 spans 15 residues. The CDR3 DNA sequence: TGTGCCACCAGTGAGCGACAGGGGGCTAGTGAGACCCAGTACTTC. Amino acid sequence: CATSERQGASETQYF.

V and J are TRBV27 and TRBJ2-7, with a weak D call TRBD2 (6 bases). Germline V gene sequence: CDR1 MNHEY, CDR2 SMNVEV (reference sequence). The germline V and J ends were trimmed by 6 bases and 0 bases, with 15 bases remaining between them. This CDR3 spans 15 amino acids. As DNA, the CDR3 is TGTGCCAGCAGCCCCGGGGCGGGGCGCTCCTACGAGCAGTACTTC. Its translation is CASSPGAGRSYEQYF.

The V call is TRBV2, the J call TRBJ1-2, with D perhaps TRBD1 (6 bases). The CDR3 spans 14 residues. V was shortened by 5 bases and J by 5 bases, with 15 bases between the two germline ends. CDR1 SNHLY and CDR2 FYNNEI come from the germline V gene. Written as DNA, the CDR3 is TGTGCCAGCAGTATAAACAGGGAAGGGTATGGCTACACCTTC. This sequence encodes CASSINREGYGYTF.

Here the CDR3 DNA reads TGTGCCACCAGTGAGGGGCCTAATCAGCCCCAGCATTTT. Encoded protein: CATSEGPNQPQHF. This chain connects TRBV24-1 to TRBJ1-5; possibly TRBD1 for D (5 bases). There are 13 residues in the CDR3. V was shortened by 4 bases and J by 4 bases, with 7 bases between the two germline ends. The germline V gene encodes CDR1 KGHDR and CDR2 SFDVKD.

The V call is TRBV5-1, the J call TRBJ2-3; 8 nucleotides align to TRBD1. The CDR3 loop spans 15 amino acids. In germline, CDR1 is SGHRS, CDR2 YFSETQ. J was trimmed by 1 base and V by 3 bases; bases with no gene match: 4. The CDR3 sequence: CASSWQGARTDTQYF. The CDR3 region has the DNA TGCGCCAGCAGCTGGCAGGGGGCCCGCACAGATACGCAGTATTTT.

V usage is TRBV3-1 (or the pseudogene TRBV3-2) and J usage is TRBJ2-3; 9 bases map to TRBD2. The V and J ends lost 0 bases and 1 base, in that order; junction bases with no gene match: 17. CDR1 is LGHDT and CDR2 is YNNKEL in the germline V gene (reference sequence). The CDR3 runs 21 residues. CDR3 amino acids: CASSQDAGSGGTVFRTDTQYF. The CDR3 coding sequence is TGTGCCAGCAGCCAAGATGCGGGGAGCGGGGGGACCGTTTTCCGCACAGATACGCAGTATTTT.

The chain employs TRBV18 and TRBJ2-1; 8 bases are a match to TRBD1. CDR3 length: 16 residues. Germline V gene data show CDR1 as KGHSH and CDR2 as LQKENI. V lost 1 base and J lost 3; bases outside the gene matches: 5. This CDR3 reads CASSPLQGAGYNEQFF. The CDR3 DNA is TGTGCCAGCTCACCACTCCAGGGGGCGGGCTACAATGAGCAGTTCTTC.